This T cell receptor (beta chain) was sequenced during a study of cytomegalovirus exposure and HLA in healthy donors. Study outcomes and limitations: The presence/absence work took it that sequencing depth was about the same across donors. Overall, approximately 150 TCR beta chains were annotated as cytomegalovirus-associated.

Both 60 Vbeta primers and 13 Jbeta primers went into the PCR. Clones were sequenced by immunoSEQ multiplex PCR, and TCRdb holds only the in-frame ones, with some missing. Its table lists approximately 43,000 clones. The V and J ends lost 5 bases and 6 bases, in that order; junction bases with no gene match: 7. The CDR3 is made up of 14 amino acids. Germline assignment: CDR1 LNHDA and CDR2 SQIVND (reference sequence). As regards this clone: Antigen: not known.

The sample consisted of PBMCs. The rearrangement uses TRBV19 and TRBJ2-1; 7 bases are shared with TRBD1. The clonotype originates from a woman in her twenties or thirties in good health and CMV-seronegative. CDR3 protein: CASSLQTGSNEQFF. The CDR3 nucleotides are TGTGCCAGTAGTTTACAGACAGGGTCCAATGAGCAGTTCTTC.